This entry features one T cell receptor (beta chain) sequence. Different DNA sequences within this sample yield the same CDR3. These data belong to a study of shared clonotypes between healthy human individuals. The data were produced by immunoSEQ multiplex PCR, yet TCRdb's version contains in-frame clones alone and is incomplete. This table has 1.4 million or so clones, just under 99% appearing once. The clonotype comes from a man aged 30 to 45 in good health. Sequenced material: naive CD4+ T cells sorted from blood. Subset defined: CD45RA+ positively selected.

The CDR3: CASSLQGGTDTQYF. DNA for the CDR3: TGCGCCAGCAGCTTGCAAGGGGGGACAGATACGCAGTATTTT. This sequence joins TRBV5-1 and TRBJ2-3; the D call may be TRBD1 or TRBD2 (6 bases each). The CDR3 length is 14 residues. Trimming stripped 1 base from V and 3 bases from J, with 9 bases between. Germline loops: CDR1 SGHRS, CDR2 YFSETQ.